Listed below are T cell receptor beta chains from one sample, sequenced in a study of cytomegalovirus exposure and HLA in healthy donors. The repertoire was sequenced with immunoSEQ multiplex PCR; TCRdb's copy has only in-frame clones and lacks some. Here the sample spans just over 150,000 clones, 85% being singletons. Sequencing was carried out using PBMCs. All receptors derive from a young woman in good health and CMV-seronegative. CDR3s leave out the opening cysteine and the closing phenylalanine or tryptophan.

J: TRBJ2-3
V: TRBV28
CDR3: ASSLLAGDTDTQY

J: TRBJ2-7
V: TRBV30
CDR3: AWSVSGGRNEQY

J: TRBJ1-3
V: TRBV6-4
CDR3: ASKGQGAAGNTIY

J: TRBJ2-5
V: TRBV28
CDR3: ASSLAGRETQY

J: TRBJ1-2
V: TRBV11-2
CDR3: ASSFGFRAYGYT

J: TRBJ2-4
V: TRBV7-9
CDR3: ASSTLTGGAKNIQY

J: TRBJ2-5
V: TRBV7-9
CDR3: ASSLSRARGLQETQY

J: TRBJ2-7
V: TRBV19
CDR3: ASSGDSSYEQY

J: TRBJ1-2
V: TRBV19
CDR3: ASSIKDTNYGYT

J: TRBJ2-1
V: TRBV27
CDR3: ASSLRAGYNEQF

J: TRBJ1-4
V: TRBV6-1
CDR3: ASGQATNEKLF

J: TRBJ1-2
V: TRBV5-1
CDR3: ASSLVEAEYGYT

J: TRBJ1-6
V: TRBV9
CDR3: ASSPEGPNSPLH

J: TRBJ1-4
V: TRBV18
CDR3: ASSLGQATNEKLF

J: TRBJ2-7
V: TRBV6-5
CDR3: ASSLPGEQY

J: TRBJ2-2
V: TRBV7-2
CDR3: ASSLNSGGAGELF

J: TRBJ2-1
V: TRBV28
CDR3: ASRPPGTSTYNEQF

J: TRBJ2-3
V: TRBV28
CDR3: ASRPQPKPDTQY

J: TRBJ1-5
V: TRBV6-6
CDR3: ASSAWTGGAAQPQH

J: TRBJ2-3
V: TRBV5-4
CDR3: ASSLALGGAQY

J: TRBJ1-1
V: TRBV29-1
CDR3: SAAQGDTEAF

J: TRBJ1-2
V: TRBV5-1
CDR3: ASSLVSEIRGYT

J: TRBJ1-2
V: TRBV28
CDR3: ASSLRGTAGGYT

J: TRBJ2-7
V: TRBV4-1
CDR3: ASSQGRGGREYEQY

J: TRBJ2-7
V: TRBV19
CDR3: ASSLKMDRTYEQY

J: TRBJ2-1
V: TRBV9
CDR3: ASSPSGDSYNEQF

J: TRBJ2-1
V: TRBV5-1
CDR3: ASSEGSGSDQGQF

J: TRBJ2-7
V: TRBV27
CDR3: ASSELGRGPAEY

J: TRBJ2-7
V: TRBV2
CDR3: ASHTPQGRAYEQY

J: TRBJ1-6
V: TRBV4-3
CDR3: ASSQERGAGSPLH

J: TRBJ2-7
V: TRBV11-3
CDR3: ASSPGQGISYEQY

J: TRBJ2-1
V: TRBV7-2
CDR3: AQGTMVGGSLPYNEQF